Following are 2 T cell receptor beta chains from one sample sequenced in a study of human T cells and chemical hapten exposure. Time point reported: patch test 3, about 24 weeks after DPC sensitization. The treatment was: therapeutic diphenylcyclopropenone sensitization with weekly scalp DPC. TCRdb reprocessed the RACE reads with MiXCR, giving one entry per CDR3 protein. This table has approximately 50,000 distinct CDR3 sequences, 9.9% appearing once. Material: whole blood, obtained in connection with sensitization to the hapten diphenylcyclopropenone (DPC). The receptors derive from a woman aged 40 to 50 with alopecia areata. Some clones in this sample may be carry-over from other donors' samples.

This clonotype was seen a handful of times. The chain has TRBV13 and TRBJ2-3, with 12 bases lining up with TRBD2. The CDR3 is 15 amino acids. Germline V gene data show CDR1 as PRHDT and CDR2 as FYEKMQ (reference sequence). Trimming removed 5 bases from V and 3 bases from J; junction bases left unmatched: 3. CDR3 residues: CASSGLAGGTDTQYF. CDR3 in DNA: TGTGCCAGCAGCGGGCTAGCGGGGGGGACAGATACGCAGTATTTT.

This clonotype has only a few counts. This sequence joins TRBV30 and TRBJ1-5; D is undetermined. Germline lookup yields CDR1 GTSNPN and CDR2 SVGIG (reference sequence). V lost 5 bases and J 6 bases, leaving 14 bases between the germline ends. The CDR3 consists of 13 residues. CDR3 bases: TGTGCCTGGGATGACATCGAGGGTCAGCCCCAGCATTTT. Encoded protein: CAWDDIEGQPQHF.